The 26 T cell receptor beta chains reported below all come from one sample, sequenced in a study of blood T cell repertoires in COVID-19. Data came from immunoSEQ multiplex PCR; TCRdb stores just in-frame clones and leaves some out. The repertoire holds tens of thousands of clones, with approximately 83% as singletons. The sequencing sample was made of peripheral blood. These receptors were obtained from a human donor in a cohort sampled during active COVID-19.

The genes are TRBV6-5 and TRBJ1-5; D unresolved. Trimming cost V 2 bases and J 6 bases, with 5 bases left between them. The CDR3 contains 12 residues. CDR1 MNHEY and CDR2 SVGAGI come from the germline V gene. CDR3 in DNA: TGTGCCAGCAGTTACAGCGGTCAGCCCCAGCATTTT. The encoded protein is CASSYSGQPQHF.

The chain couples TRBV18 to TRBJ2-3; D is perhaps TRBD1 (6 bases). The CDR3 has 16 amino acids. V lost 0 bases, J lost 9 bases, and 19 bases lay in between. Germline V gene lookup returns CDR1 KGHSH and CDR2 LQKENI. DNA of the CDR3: TGTGCCAGCTCACCACCGTTTCTTGGACAGCTCGTGACGCAGTATTTT. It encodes CASSPPFLGQLVTQYF.

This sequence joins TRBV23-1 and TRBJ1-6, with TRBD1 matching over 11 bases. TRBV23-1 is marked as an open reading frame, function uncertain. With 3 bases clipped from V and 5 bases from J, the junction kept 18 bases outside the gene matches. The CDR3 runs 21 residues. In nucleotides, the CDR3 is TGCGCCAGCAGTCATTCGGCCGGGACAGGGGGACCCTCAGTAGATAATTCACCCCTCCACTTT. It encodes CASSHSAGTGGPSVDNSPLHF.

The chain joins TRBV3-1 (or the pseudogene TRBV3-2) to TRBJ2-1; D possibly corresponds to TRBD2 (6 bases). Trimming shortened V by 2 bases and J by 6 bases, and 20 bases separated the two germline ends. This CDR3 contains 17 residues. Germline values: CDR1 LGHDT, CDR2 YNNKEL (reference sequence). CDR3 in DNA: TGTGCCAGCAGCCAAACTTTCCCACTAGCCGAAGGCAATGAGCAGTTCTTC. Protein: CASSQTFPLAEGNEQFF.

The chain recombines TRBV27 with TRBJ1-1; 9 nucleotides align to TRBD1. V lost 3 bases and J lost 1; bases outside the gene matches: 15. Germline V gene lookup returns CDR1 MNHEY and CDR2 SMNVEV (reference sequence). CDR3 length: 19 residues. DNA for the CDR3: TGTGCCAGCAGTTTGAAACCTCCGGGACAGGGAAAACGGAACACTGAAGCTTTCTTT. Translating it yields CASSLKPPGQGKRNTEAFF.

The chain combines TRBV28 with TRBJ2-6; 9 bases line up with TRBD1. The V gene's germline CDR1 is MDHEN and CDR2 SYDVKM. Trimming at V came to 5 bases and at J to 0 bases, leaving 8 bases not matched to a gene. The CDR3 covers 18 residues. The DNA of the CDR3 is TGTGCCAGCAGTGTCACGGGGACAGGGAGCTCTGGGGCCAACGTCCTGACTTTC. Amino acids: CASSVTGTGSSGANVLTF. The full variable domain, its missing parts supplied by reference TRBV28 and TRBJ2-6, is DVKVTQSSRYLVKRTGEKVFLECVQDMDHENMFWYRQDPGLGLRLIYFSYDVKMKEKGDIPEGYSVSREKKERFSLILESASTNQTSMYLCASSVTGTGSSGANVLTFGAGSRLTVL.

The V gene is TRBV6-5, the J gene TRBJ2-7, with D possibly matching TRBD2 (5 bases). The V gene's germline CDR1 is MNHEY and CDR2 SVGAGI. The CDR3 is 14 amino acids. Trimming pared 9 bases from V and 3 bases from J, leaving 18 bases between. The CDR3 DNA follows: TGTGCCAGTTCTTTTAAGGGAGTAGGCTACGAGCAGTACTTC. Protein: CASSFKGVGYEQYF.

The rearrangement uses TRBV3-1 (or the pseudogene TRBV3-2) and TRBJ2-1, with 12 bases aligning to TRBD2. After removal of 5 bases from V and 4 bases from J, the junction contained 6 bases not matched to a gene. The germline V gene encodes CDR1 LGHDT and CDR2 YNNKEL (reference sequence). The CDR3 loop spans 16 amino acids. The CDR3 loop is CASSSSGRVLYNEQFF. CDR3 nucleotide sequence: TGTGCCAGCAGCTCTAGCGGGAGGGTACTATACAATGAGCAGTTCTTC.

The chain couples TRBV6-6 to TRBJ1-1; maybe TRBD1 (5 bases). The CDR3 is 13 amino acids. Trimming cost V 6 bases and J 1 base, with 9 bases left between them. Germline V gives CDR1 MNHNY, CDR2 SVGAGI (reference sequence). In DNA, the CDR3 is TGTGCCAGCAGCCTTACAGGGAACACTGAAGCTTTCTTT. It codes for CASSLTGNTEAFF.

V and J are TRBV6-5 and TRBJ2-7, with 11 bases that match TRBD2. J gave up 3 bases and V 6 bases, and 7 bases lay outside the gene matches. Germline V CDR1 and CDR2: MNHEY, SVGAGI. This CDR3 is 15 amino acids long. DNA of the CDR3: TGTGCCAGCAGCTTTACTAGCGGGGGAAACTACGAGCAGTACTTC. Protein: CASSFTSGGNYEQYF.

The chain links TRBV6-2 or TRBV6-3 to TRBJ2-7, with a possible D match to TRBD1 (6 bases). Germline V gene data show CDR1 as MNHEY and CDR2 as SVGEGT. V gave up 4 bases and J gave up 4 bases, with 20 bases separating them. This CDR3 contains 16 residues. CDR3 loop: CASSSFLTGQNYEQYF. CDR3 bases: TGTGCCAGCAGTTCTTTTCTTACAGGACAGAATTACGAGCAGTACTTC.

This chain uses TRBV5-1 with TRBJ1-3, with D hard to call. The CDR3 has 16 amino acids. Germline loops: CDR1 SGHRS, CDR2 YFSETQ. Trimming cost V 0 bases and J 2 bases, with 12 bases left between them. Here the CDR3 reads CASSLEAVRTGNTIYF. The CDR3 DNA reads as TGCGCCAGCAGCTTGGAGGCGGTGAGGACTGGAAACACCATATATTTT. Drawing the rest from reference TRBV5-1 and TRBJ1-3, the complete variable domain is KAGVTQTPRYLIKTRGQQVTLSCSPISGHRSVSWYQQTPGQGLQFLFEYFSETQRNKGNFPGRFSGRQFSNSRSEMNVSTLELGDSALYLCASSLEAVRTGNTIYFGEGSWLTVV.

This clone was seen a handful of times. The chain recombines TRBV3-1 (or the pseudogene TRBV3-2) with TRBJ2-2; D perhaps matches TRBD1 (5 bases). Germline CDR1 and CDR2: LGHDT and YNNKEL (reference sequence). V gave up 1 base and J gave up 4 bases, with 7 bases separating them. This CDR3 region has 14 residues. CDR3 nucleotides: TGTGCCAGCAGCCAAGCTAGGGGCACCGGGGAGCTGTTTTTT. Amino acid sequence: CASSQARGTGELFF.

CDR3 DNA: TGTGCCAGCAGTAAACCAGGGGCGCGAGCTTTCTTT. It is translated as CASSKPGARAFF. The chain uses TRBV11-3 and TRBJ1-1; maybe TRBD1 (6 bases). Between the trimmed V and J ends, which lost 6 bases and 10 bases, there was a span of 15 bases. Germline assignment: CDR1 SGHNT and CDR2 YENEEA. The CDR3 length is 12 residues.

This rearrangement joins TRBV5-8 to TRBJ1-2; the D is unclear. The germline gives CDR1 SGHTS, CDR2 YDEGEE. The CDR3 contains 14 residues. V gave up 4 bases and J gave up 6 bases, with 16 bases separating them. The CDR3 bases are TGTGCCAGCAGCCCGGGGTACGGGGTAGATGGCTACACCTTC. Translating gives CASSPGYGVDGYTF.

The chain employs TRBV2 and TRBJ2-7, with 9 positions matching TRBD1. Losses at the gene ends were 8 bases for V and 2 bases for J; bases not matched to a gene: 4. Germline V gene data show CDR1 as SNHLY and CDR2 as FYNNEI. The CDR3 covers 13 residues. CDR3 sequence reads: CASRGTGTYEQYF. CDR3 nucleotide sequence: TGTGCCAGCCGTGGGACAGGGACCTACGAGCAGTACTTC.

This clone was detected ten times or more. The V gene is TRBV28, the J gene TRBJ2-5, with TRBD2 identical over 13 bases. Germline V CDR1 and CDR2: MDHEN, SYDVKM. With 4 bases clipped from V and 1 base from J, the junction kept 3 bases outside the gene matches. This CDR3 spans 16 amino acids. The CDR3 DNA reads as TGTGCCAGCAGTTCGTGGACTAGCGGGGGCCAAGAGACCCAGTACTTC. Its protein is CASSSWTSGGQETQYF.

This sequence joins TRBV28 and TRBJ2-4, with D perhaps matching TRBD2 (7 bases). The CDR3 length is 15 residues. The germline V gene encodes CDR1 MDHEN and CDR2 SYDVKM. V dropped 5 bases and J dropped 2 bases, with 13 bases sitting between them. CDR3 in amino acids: CASSPWGGPKNIQYF. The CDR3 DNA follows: TGTGCCAGCAGTCCTTGGGGGGGCCCCAAAAACATTCAGTACTTC.

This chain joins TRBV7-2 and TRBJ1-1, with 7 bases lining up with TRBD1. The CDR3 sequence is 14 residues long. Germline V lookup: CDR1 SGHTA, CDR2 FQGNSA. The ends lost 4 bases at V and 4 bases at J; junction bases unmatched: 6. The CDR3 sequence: CASSSRQGSTEAFF. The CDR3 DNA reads TGTGCCAGCAGCTCCAGACAGGGTAGCACTGAAGCTTTCTTT.

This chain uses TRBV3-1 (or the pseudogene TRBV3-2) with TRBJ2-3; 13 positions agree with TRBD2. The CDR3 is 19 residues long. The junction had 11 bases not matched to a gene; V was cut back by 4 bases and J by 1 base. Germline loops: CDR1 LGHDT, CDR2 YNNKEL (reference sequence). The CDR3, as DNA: TGTGCCAGCAGCCCATCTCCGGGACTAGCGGGAAGGGGCACAGATACGCAGTATTTT. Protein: CASSPSPGLAGRGTDTQYF.

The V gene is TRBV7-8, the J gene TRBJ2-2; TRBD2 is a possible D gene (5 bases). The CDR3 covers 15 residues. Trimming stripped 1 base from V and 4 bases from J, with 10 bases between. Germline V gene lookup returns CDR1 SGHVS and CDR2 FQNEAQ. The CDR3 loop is CASSLEVGSTGELFF. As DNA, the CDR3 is TGTGCCAGCAGCTTAGAGGTGGGGAGCACCGGGGAGCTGTTTTTT. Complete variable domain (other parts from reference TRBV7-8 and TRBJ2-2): GAGVSQSPRYKVAKRGQDVALRCDPISGHVSLFWYQQALGQGPEFLTYFQNEAQLDKSGLPSDRFFAERPEGSVSTLKIQRTQQEDSAVYLCASSLEVGSTGELFFGEGSRLTVL.

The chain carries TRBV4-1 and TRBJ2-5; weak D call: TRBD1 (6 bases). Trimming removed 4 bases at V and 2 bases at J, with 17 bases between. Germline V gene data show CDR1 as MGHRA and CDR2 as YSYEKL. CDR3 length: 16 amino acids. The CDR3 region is CASSPETGTFQETQYF. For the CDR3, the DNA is TGCGCCAGCAGCCCCGAAACCGGGACATTTCAAGAGACCCAGTACTTC.

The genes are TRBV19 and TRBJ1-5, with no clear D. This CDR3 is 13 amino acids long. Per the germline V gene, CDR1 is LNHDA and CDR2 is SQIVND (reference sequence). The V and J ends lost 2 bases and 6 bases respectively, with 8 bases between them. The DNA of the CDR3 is TGTGCCAGTAGTATAAAGGAGACTCAGCCCCAGCATTTT. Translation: CASSIKETQPQHF.

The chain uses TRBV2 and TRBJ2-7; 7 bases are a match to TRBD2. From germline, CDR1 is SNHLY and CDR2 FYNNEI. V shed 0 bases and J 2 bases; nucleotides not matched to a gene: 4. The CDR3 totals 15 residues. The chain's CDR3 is CASSEAPSGAYEQYF. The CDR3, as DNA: TGTGCCAGCAGTGAAGCGCCCAGCGGGGCCTACGAGCAGTACTTC.

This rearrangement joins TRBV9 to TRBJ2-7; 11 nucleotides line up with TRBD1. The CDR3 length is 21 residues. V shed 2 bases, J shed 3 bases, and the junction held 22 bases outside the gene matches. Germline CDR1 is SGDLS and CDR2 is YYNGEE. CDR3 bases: TGTGCCAGCAGCGTCGGTCCCGGGACAGGGGGAGTGACTAGCGGATACTACGAGCAGTACTTC. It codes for CASSVGPGTGGVTSGYYEQYF.

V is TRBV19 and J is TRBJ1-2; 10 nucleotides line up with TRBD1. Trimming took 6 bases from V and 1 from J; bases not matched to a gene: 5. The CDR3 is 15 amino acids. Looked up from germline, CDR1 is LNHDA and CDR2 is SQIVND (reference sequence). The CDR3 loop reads CASSAGTGVNYGYTF. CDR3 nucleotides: TGTGCCAGTAGCGCCGGGACAGGGGTTAACTATGGCTACACCTTC.